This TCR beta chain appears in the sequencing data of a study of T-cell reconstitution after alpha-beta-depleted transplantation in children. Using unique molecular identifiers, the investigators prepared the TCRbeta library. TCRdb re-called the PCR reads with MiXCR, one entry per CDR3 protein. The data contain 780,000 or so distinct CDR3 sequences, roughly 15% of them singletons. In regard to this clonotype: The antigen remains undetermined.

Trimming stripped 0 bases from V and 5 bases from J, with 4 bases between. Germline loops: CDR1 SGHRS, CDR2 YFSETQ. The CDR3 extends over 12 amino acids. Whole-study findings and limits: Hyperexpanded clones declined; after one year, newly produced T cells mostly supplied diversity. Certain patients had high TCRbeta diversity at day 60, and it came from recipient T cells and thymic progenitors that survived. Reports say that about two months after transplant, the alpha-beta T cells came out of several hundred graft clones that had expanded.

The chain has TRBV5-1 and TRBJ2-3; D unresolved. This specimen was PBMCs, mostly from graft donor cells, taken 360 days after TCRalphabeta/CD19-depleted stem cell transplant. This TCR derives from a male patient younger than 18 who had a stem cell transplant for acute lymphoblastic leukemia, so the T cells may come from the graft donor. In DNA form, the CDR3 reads TGCGCCAGCAGCTTGGCTGAAGATACGCAGTATTTT. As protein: CASSLAEDTQYF.